Detailed here is one T cell receptor beta chain. TCRdb's copy holds only in-frame clones and misses some; the assay was immunoSEQ multiplex PCR. The data show 100,000 to 150,000 clones, approximately 84% seen once. V gave up 6 bases and J gave up 7 bases, with 10 bases separating them. Germline CDR1 is WNHNN and CDR2 is SYGVQD (reference sequence). The CDR3 is 13 amino acids. This sample stems from a study of blood T cell repertoires in COVID-19. The wider study: The analysed material was cDNA or gDNA that came from T cells, B-cell-depleted T cells, or PBMCs.

The sequenced sample consisted of peripheral blood. The J gene is TRBJ1-6, the V gene TRBV10-1; TRBD1 is a possible D gene (6 bases). The receptor's source is a woman aged 60-75 years with acute or convalescent COVID-19. As DNA, the CDR3 is TGCGCCAGCAGCCCAGGGGTGAATTCACCCCTCCACTTT. This translates into CASSPGVNSPLHF.